This T cell receptor beta chain was documented in a study of T cell responses to AZD1222 COVID-19 vaccine. Study outcomes and limitations: Donors were mostly white British, more females; clonal diversity possibly underestimated. It was only 6 or 7 AZD1222 recipients who were seropositive at baseline. Following two doses of AZD1222, Spike-specific TCR breadth and depth rose. No day 14 peak samples; only post-peak repertoires were characterized.

Trimming at V came to 3 bases and at J to 5 bases, leaving 5 bases not matched to a gene. CDR3 size: 14 residues. Germline V lookup: CDR1 KGHSH, CDR2 LQKENI. Assay: immunoSEQ multiplex PCR; the TCRdb copy retains only in-frame clones and omits some. The table lists about 130,000 clones, around 90% of them singletons. As regards this clone: Its target is unknown.

The chain couples TRBV18 to TRBJ2-5; 8 positions agree with TRBD1. The clonotype was recovered from an adult in good health. The source material was peripheral blood, sampled on day 0 of MenACWY control vaccination. CDR3 sequence reads: CASSPTGVRETQYF. In DNA form, the CDR3 reads TGTGCCAGCTCACCGACAGGGGTTAGGGAGACCCAGTACTTC.